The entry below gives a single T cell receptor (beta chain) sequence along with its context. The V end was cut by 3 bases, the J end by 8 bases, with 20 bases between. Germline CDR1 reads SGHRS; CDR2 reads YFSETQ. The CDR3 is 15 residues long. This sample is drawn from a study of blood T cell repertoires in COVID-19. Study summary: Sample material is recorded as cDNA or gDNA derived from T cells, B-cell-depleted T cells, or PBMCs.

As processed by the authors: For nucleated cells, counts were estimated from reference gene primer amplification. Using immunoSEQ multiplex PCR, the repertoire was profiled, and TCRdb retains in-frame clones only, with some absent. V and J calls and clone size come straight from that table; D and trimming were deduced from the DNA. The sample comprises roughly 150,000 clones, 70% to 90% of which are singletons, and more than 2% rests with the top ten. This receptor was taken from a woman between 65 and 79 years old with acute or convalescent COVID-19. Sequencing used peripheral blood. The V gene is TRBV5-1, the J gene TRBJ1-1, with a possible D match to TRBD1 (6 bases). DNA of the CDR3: TGCGCCAGCAGCTCGAGCGGGGGGCGACGGCTCGAAGCTTTCTTT. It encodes CASSSSGGRRLEAFF.